These T cell receptor beta chains were read from a single sample in a study of blood T cells in healthy people across ages. TCRdb re-called the 5' RACE reads with MiXCR, one entry per CDR3 protein. The data show about 970,000 distinct CDR3 sequences, with roughly half seen just once and 20% to 25% held by the top ten. The sequenced material came from blood. These TCRs come from a woman aged 55-69 years in good health. Both conserved end residues are part of each CDR3. A D gene is named only where the DNA matches it firmly. Size is omitted from some rows. Given values are once, few, many or a class for expanded clones.

j_call	clone_size	d_call	v_call	cdr3_nt	cdr3_aa
TRBJ1-2	.	TRBD1	TRBV20-1	TGCAGCGCTCGGACAGGGGGAAACTATGGCTACACCTTC	CSARTGGNYGYTF
TRBJ2-5	.	.	TRBV6-2/TRBV6-3	TGTGCCAGCACTCCGGGAGGGCAGGGGGCTGTGACCCAGTACTTC	CASTPGGQGAVTQYF
TRBJ2-5	once	.	TRBV12-3/TRBV12-4	TGTGCCAGCAGCCTTACAGGCCCGGCGGAGATCCAGTACTTC	CASSLTGPAEIQYF
TRBJ2-1	few	.	TRBV12-3/TRBV12-4	TGTGCCAGCAAAAAGGGACCTACCTACCATGAGCAGTTCTTC	CASKKGPTYHEQFF
TRBJ2-7	.	.	TRBV9	TGTGCCAGCAGCCCCAGCGGGCGCTCCACATACGAGCAGTACTTC	CASSPSGRSTYEQYF
TRBJ2-7	.	.	TRBV5-5	TGTGCCAGCAGCTTGGCGCGGGGTTCGGCCTACGAGCAGTACTTC	CASSLARGSAYEQYF
TRBJ2-2	.	.	TRBV28	TGTGCCAGCACCTCTGACTCCCGGGAGCTGTTTTTT	CASTSDSRELFF
TRBJ2-3	few	TRBD2	TRBV20-1	TGCAGTGCCCTGAATAGCGGGAGAGATACGCAGTATTTT	CSALNSGRDTQYF
TRBJ2-3	few	TRBD2	TRBV5-5	TGTGCCAGCAGCTCGAGCGGGAGGGTCGGCACAGATACGCAGTATTTT	CASSSSGRVGTDTQYF
TRBJ2-5	.	TRBD2	TRBV3-1	TGTGCCAGCAGCCAAGGGACTAGTCAAGAGACCCAGTACTTC	CASSQGTSQETQYF
TRBJ2-1	.	.	TRBV14	TGTGCCAGCAGCCAGTTCCACTACAATGAGCAGTTCTTC	CASSQFHYNEQFF
TRBJ2-1	.	TRBD2	TRBV11-2	TGCGCCAGCAGCTACGGGAGGGCCAAATACAATGAGCAGTTCTTC	CASSYGRAKYNEQFF
TRBJ2-7	few	.	TRBV4-2	TGTGCCAGCAGCCAACCAATCTCCGCGAGCTCCTACGAGCAGTACTTC	CASSQPISASSYEQYF
TRBJ2-7	few	TRBD1	TRBV25-1	TGTGCCAGCAGTGAATATCGGACAGGGTTTCGCTACGAGCAGTACTTC	CASSEYRTGFRYEQYF
TRBJ2-3	.	.	TRBV24-1	TGTGCCACCAGTGACCGGGACTTTTTTCCAGATACGCAGTATTTT	CATSDRDFFPDTQYF
TRBJ1-6	.	.	TRBV12-3/TRBV12-4	TGTGCCAGCAGTTTTTACGGCAATTCACCTCTCCACTTT	CASSFYGNSPLHF
TRBJ1-2	once	.	TRBV19	TGTGCCAGTAGTATCTTTCGCGAACGAGCTAACTATGGCTACACCTTC	CASSIFRERANYGYTF
TRBJ1-5	few	.	TRBV10-3	TGTGCCATTTGCGGCGGGGGGAATCAGCCCCAGCATTTT	CAICGGGNQPQHF
TRBJ2-1	.	TRBD2	TRBV5-1	TGCGCCAGCAGCTGGCAGCTAGCGGGAAACAATGAGCAGTTCTTC	CASSWQLAGNNEQFF
TRBJ1-2	few	TRBD1	TRBV5-1	TGCGCCAGCAGCTACCAGGGACAGGCGGGGTATGGCTACACCTTC	CASSYQGQAGYGYTF
TRBJ2-5	few	.	TRBV12-5	TGTGCTAGTGGTTTGGAACTTAGAGGGACCCAGTACTTC	CASGLELRGTQYF
TRBJ1-1	once	TRBD1	TRBV15	TGTGCCACCAGCACCAACAGGGGGACTGAAGCTTTCTTT	CATSTNRGTEAFF
TRBJ2-5	.	.	TRBV10-3	TGTGCCATCAGTGAACAAGGGTACCAAGAGACCCAGTACTTC	CAISEQGYQETQYF
TRBJ2-5	.	TRBD2	TRBV14	TGTGCCAGCAGCGCCTTCTCCTCGGGGGGGGAGACCCAGTACTTC	CASSAFSSGGETQYF
TRBJ2-7	.	TRBD1	TRBV29-1	TGCAGCGTTGAAGAGACAGGGCGTGAGCAGTACTTC	CSVEETGREQYF
TRBJ1-1	.	.	TRBV20-1	TGCAGTGCTAGAGATATGTCCCTTAGCCCTGAAGCTTTCTTT	CSARDMSLSPEAFF
TRBJ1-2	few	.	TRBV11-2	TGTGCCAGCAACCCGATAAAGAAAACTCATGGCTACACCTTC	CASNPIKKTHGYTF
TRBJ2-7	few	.	TRBV28	TGTGCCAGCAGGTCCCTTACCCGCGAGCAGTACTTC	CASRSLTREQYF
TRBJ1-2	few	.	TRBV29-1	TGCAGCGTTTCGGGATTAGCTAACTATGGCTACACCTTC	CSVSGLANYGYTF
TRBJ2-5	many	.	TRBV4-1	TGCGCCAGCAGCCAGGCTATCCAAGAGACCCAGTACTTC	CASSQAIQETQYF
TRBJ2-7	.	.	TRBV19	TGTGCCAGTAGTATAGGTGCCGGAACCTACGAGCAGTACTTC	CASSIGAGTYEQYF
TRBJ2-3	.	.	TRBV20-1	TGCAGTGCTAGAGTGGCTAGCGATAACACAGATACGCAGTATTTT	CSARVASDNTDTQYF
TRBJ2-7	.	.	TRBV4-1	TGCGCCAGCAGCCAAGATCTTGGGCCACCTAGGGAGCAGTACTTC	CASSQDLGPPREQYF
TRBJ2-2	.	.	TRBV5-4	TGTGCCAGCAGCGTGTTTCACACCGGGGAGCTGTTTTTT	CASSVFHTGELFF
TRBJ2-5	.	TRBD2	TRBV7-2	TGTGCCAGCAGCTTATCGGGGGAAGGTAGCGGGGGTGAGACCCAGTACTTC	CASSLSGEGSGGETQYF
TRBJ2-5	few	.	TRBV7-9	TGTGCCAGCAGCTTAATACTTGTAGAGACCCAGTACTTC	CASSLILVETQYF
TRBJ2-5	.	.	TRBV21-1	TGTGCCAGCAGCAGAAATTTGGGCGGGATTTACTATGAGCAGTACTTC	CASSRNLGGIYYEQYF
TRBJ1-6	few	.	TRBV20-1	TGCAGTGCTAGAGATGGGCGGGCCGCCGTAGGTTCACCCCTCCACTTT	CSARDGRAAVGSPLHF
TRBJ1-5	few	TRBD1	TRBV4-1	TGCGCCAGCAGCCAGCGGGACAGGGGGCAGGGCAGCAATCAGCCCCAGCATTTT	CASSQRDRGQGSNQPQHF
TRBJ1-2	once	TRBD1	TRBV5-1	TGCGCCAGCAGTCCCAGGACAGGAACCCTAACATATGGCTACACCTTC	CASSPRTGTLTYGYTF
TRBJ2-7	few	TRBD1	TRBV20-1	TGCAGTGCTCCCGGGACAGGGTTCTCCTACGAGCAGTACTTC	CSAPGTGFSYEQYF
TRBJ2-4	few	.	TRBV7-2	TGTGCCAGCAGCTTGGCCCTAGGGGGCATTCAGTACTTC	CASSLALGGIQYF
TRBJ2-7	.	TRBD2	TRBV4-2	TGTGCCAGCAGCCGAACCGGGACTAGCGGGAGGGCCTACAATGAGCAGTACTTC	CASSRTGTSGRAYNEQYF